This passage covers 26 T cell receptor beta chains from one sample sequenced in a study of blood T cell repertoires in COVID-19. Clones were read by immunoSEQ multiplex PCR, and TCRdb kept only the in-frame ones, dropping some. The sample has around 200,000 clones; about four fifths are singletons. Sample: peripheral blood. The receptor source for this set is a man aged 45-65 years with active or convalescent COVID-19.

The rearrangement uses TRBV6-2 or TRBV6-3 and TRBJ2-3; 8 bases align to TRBD1. Per germline, CDR1 MNHEY and CDR2 SVGEGT. J gave up 4 bases and V 4 bases, and 1 base lay outside the gene matches. The CDR3 extends over 13 amino acids. Here the CDR3 reads CASSLQGADTQYF. In nucleotides, the CDR3 is TGTGCCAGCAGTTTACAGGGGGCAGATACGCAGTATTTT.

The chain links TRBV7-2 to TRBJ1-1; D unclear. The CDR3 contains 14 residues. Germline values: CDR1 SGHTA, CDR2 FQGNSA. The V end lost 3 bases, the J end lost 7 bases, and 15 bases lay between the germline ends. CDR3 bases: TGTGCCAGCAGCTTGGGCCCCAGGCGAATTGAAGCTTTCTTT. Translation gives CASSLGPRRIEAFF.

The chain employs TRBV11-2 and TRBJ2-3; a possible D gene is TRBD2 (7 bases). The CDR3 is made up of 19 amino acids. The germline V and J ends were trimmed by 5 bases and 0 bases, with 24 bases remaining between them. Per germline, CDR1 SGHAT and CDR2 FQNNGV. CDR3 residues: CASSHRGAVSEGSTDTQYF. The CDR3, as DNA: TGTGCCAGCAGCCACCGGGGGGCGGTTAGTGAGGGGAGCACAGATACGCAGTATTTT.

The chain recombines TRBV28 with TRBJ1-2; the D gene is possibly TRBD1 (5 bases). With 7 bases removed from V and 5 bases from J, the gap between germline ends came to 17 bases. Germline V CDR1 and CDR2: MDHEN, SYDVKM. This CDR3 is 14 amino acids long. The chain's CDR3 is CASTLQAGIYGYTF. CDR3 nucleotide sequence: TGTGCCAGCACGTTGCAAGCAGGGATTTATGGCTACACCTTC.

The chain joins TRBV28 to TRBJ2-1; 11 bases fit TRBD2. Germline CDR1 reads MDHEN; CDR2 reads SYDVKM. There are 15 residues in the CDR3. Trimming cost V 6 bases and J 3 bases; bases outside gene matches: 4. The CDR3 here is CASSLTSGSYNEQFF. CDR3 nucleotide sequence: TGTGCCAGCAGCTTAACTAGCGGGAGCTACAATGAGCAGTTCTTC.

The gene calls are TRBV5-1 and TRBJ2-3, with 8 bases fitting TRBD1. Trimming removed 4 bases from V and 1 base from J; junction bases left unmatched: 5. The CDR3 consists of 15 residues. Germline V gives CDR1 SGHRS, CDR2 YFSETQ. CDR3 protein: CASSLQGAGTDTQYF. In DNA form, the CDR3 reads TGCGCCAGCAGCCTTCAGGGGGCAGGCACAGATACGCAGTATTTT.

The chain combines TRBV7-8 with TRBJ2-7, with 12 nucleotides matching TRBD1. The trim removed 0 bases at V and 2 bases at J, leaving 2 bases unmatched. This CDR3 contains 16 residues. The germline V gene has CDR1 SGHVS and CDR2 FQNEAQ. CDR3 sequence (DNA): TGTGCCAGCAGCTTAGCTGGGACAGGGGGCACCTACGAGCAGTACTTC. Translating gives CASSLAGTGGTYEQYF.

J is TRBJ1-1 and V is TRBV28; no clear D gene. The CDR3 consists of 13 residues. Trimming left V 5 bases short and J 1 base short, with 8 bases between. The germline gives CDR1 MDHEN, CDR2 SYDVKM. The CDR3, as DNA: TGTGCCAGCAGTCCCCCACAGAACACTGAAGCTTTCTTT. Its translation is CASSPPQNTEAFF.

The chain uses TRBV30 and TRBJ1-1; no firm D call. CDR1 is GTSNPN and CDR2 is SVGIG in the germline V gene (reference sequence). V was shortened by 0 bases and J by 4 bases, with 3 bases between the two germline ends. The CDR3 has 11 amino acids. In DNA form, the CDR3 reads TGTGCCTGGAGTGTGAGCACTGAAGCTTTCTTT. Translated: CAWSVSTEAFF. Full variable domain (remainder filled in from reference TRBV30 and TRBJ1-1): SQTIHQWPATLVQPVGSPLSLECTVEGTSNPNLYWYRQAAGRGLQLLFYSVGIGQISSEVPQNLSASRPQDRQFILSSKKLLLSDSGFYLCAWSVSTEAFFGQGTRLTVV.

The CDR3 region has the DNA TGTGCCAGCAGCCATTCCGGGGCAGATACGCAGTATTTT. Protein sequence: CASSHSGADTQYF. The V gene is TRBV3-1 (or the pseudogene TRBV3-2), the J gene TRBJ2-3; D might be TRBD2 (5 bases). V shed 3 bases and J shed 4 bases, with 8 bases lying between them. Looked up from germline, CDR1 is LGHDT and CDR2 is YNNKEL (reference sequence). This CDR3 spans 13 amino acids.

CDR3 amino acids: CASNSGGNTGELFF. The CDR3 DNA is TGTGCCAGTAATTCAGGGGGAAACACCGGGGAGCTGTTTTTT. The chain links TRBV19 to TRBJ2-2; 7 bases align to TRBD1. CDR3 length: 14 amino acids. After removal of 7 bases from V and 2 bases from J, the junction contained 4 bases not matched to a gene. Germline CDR1 reads LNHDA; CDR2 reads SQIVND (reference sequence).

The table lists this clone with a few counts. The J gene is TRBJ2-1, the V gene TRBV9; the match to TRBD2 covers 8 bases. This CDR3 comprises 15 residues. Per the germline V gene, CDR1 is SGDLS and CDR2 is YYNGEE. After removal of 0 bases from V and 5 bases from J, the junction contained 4 bases not matched to a gene. DNA of the CDR3: TGTGCCAGCAGCGTAGGAGGGACTAGACACAATGAGCAGTTCTTC. Translated: CASSVGGTRHNEQFF.

This chain joins TRBV5-6 and TRBJ2-1, with D perhaps TRBD2 (6 bases). The germline V gene has CDR1 SGHDT and CDR2 YYEEEE. This CDR3 has 14 amino acids. The V and J ends lost 6 bases and 6 bases respectively, with 16 bases between them. This chain's CDR3 is CASNLYQGGNEQFF. The CDR3 DNA is TGTGCCAGCAACCTCTACCAGGGAGGCAATGAGCAGTTCTTC.

A few counts support this clone. The chain joins TRBV19 to TRBJ2-1, with 9 bases that match TRBD1. Unmatched junction bases numbered 10, after V lost 5 bases and J lost 5 bases. Germline V CDR1 and CDR2: LNHDA, SQIVND (reference sequence). The CDR3 runs to 16 residues. The CDR3 loop reads CASSLNRGRPDNEQFF. The CDR3 nucleotides are TGTGCCAGTAGTCTAAACAGGGGGCGCCCGGACAATGAGCAGTTCTTC.

The chain couples TRBV6-1 to TRBJ1-5; a possible D gene is TRBD1 (6 bases). Germline values: CDR1 MNHNS, CDR2 SASEGT. V was cut by 0 bases and J by 7 bases, with 16 bases left in between. This CDR3 has 16 residues. The CDR3 reads CASSEAYGGAGQPQHF. CDR3 DNA sequence: TGTGCCAGCAGTGAAGCCTACGGGGGGGCAGGCCAGCCCCAGCATTTT.

The V call is TRBV9, the J call TRBJ1-1; 7 nucleotides agree with TRBD1. The germline gives CDR1 SGDLS, CDR2 YYNGEE. The CDR3 runs 15 residues. Trimming removed 4 bases from V and 0 bases from J; junction bases left unmatched: 6. The CDR3 sequence: CASSNYRGVNTEAFF. The CDR3 DNA reads as TGTGCCAGCAGCAACTACAGGGGAGTGAACACTGAAGCTTTCTTT. Filled out from reference TRBV9 and TRBJ1-1, the complete variable domain reads DSGVTQTPKHLITATGQRVTLRCSPRSGDLSVYWYQQSLDQGLQFLIQYYNGEERAKGNILERFSAQQFPDLHSELNLSSLELGDSALYFCASSNYRGVNTEAFFGQGTRLTVV.

This chain links TRBV24-1 with TRBJ2-2, with D unclear. Germline V CDR1 and CDR2: KGHDR, SFDVKD. The CDR3 spans 17 residues. V lost 3 bases to trimming and J lost 6 bases, with 19 bases between them. The CDR3 here is CATSDPSRLLEAGELFF. The CDR3 bases are TGTGCCACCAGTGATCCCTCACGGTTGCTAGAAGCCGGGGAGCTGTTTTTT.

V and J are TRBV7-2 and TRBJ1-1; no clear D. Germline V gene data show CDR1 as SGHTA and CDR2 as FQGNSA. Between the trimmed V and J ends, which lost 1 base and 6 bases, there was a span of 9 bases. The CDR3 has 13 residues. The CDR3 nucleotides read TGTGCCAGCAGCTTAGGAGGTACCCCTGAAGCTTTCTTT. As protein: CASSLGGTPEAFF.

CDR3: CASSPRRTGGEKLFF. CDR3 coding DNA: TGTGCCAGTAGTCCCCGAAGGACAGGCGGTGAAAAACTGTTTTTT. V usage is TRBV19 and J usage is TRBJ1-4; 7 bases are shared with TRBD1. CDR3 length: 15 amino acids. Germline V CDR1 and CDR2: LNHDA, SQIVND (reference sequence). V lost 5 bases to trimming and J lost 7 bases; unmatched junction nucleotides: 10.

This chain joins TRBV30 and TRBJ1-5, with D maybe TRBD1 (6 bases). CDR3 length: 16 residues. The V gene's germline CDR1 is GTSNPN and CDR2 SVGIG (reference sequence). The V end was cut by 1 base, the J end by 4 bases, with 17 bases between. Here the CDR3 reads CAWSARGALANQPQHF. The DNA for the CDR3 is TGTGCCTGGAGTGCTCGGGGGGCCTTGGCAAATCAGCCCCAGCATTTT.

V usage is TRBV6-5 and J usage is TRBJ1-1, with 8 bases fitting TRBD1. V trimming: 8 bases; J trimming: 4 bases; junction bases outside the gene matches: 6. Germline assignment: CDR1 MNHEY and CDR2 SVGAGI. CDR3 length: 13 residues. The CDR3 loop is CASGRTGLTEAFF. CDR3 nucleotide sequence: TGTGCCAGCGGGCGGACAGGGCTCACTGAAGCTTTCTTT.

The chain combines TRBV27 with TRBJ1-2, with D unclear. With 0 bases removed from V and 5 bases from J, the gap between germline ends came to 10 bases. CDR3 length: 14 amino acids. The germline V gene has CDR1 MNHEY and CDR2 SMNVEV (reference sequence). CDR3 in amino acids: CASSLSPLRYGYTF. DNA for the CDR3: TGTGCCAGCAGTTTATCCCCACTGCGATATGGCTACACCTTC.

The chain carries TRBV28 and TRBJ2-2; TRBD2 matches 8 bases. V shed 7 bases and J 6 bases; nucleotides not matched to a gene: 7. CDR1 is MDHEN, CDR2 SYDVKM, per germline. This CDR3 comprises 14 residues. CDR3 residues: CASTPGTRAGELFF. The CDR3 DNA sequence: TGTGCCAGCACTCCCGGGACTAGAGCCGGGGAGCTGTTTTTT.

The rearrangement uses TRBV5-1 and TRBJ2-1; 13 nucleotides align to TRBD2. The V and J ends lost 0 bases and 6 bases, in that order; junction bases with no gene match: 3. In germline, CDR1 is SGHRS, CDR2 YFSETQ. The CDR3 totals 16 residues. CDR3 bases: TGCGCCAGCAGCTTGGGTGGGACTAGCGGGGTCAATGAGCAGTTCTTC. Translating gives CASSLGGTSGVNEQFF.

V and J are TRBV5-1 and TRBJ1-1, with a weak D call TRBD1 (6 bases). V was trimmed by 4 bases and J by 11 bases, leaving 15 bases between them. The germline gives CDR1 SGHRS, CDR2 YFSETQ. The CDR3 loop spans 12 amino acids. The CDR3 is CASSPMTGGAFF. For the CDR3, the DNA is TGCGCCAGCAGCCCGATGACAGGTGGGGCTTTCTTT.

This chain uses TRBV29-1 with TRBJ2-6; 9 bases agree with TRBD1. With V trimmed by 5 bases and J by 2 bases, 4 bases remained unmatched. Germline CDR1 is SQVTM and CDR2 is ANQGSEA. The CDR3 runs to 15 residues. CDR3 in DNA: TGCAGCGTTCCCGGGACAGGGCCTGGGGCCAACGTCCTGACTTTC. Residues: CSVPGTGPGANVLTF.